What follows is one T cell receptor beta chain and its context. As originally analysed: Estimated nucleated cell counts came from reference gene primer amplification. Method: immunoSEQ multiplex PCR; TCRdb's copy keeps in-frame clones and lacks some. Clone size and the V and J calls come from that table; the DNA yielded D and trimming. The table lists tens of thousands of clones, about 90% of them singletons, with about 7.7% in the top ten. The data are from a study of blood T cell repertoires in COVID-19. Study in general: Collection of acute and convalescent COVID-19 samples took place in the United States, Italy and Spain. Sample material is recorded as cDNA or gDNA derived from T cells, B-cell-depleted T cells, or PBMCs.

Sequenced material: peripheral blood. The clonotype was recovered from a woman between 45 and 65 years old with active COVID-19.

CDR3 residues: CATSTLAGGPGYNEQFF. The CDR3 nucleotides are TGTGCCACCAGCACATTAGCGGGAGGGCCCGGCTACAATGAGCAGTTCTTC. The genes are TRBV15 and TRBJ2-1; 11 bases map to TRBD2. With 4 bases clipped from V and 3 bases from J, the junction kept 8 bases outside the gene matches. The CDR3 has 17 amino acids. The germline gives CDR1 LNHNV, CDR2 YYDKDF (reference sequence).